The text below deals with one TCR beta chain. Germline CDR1 reads SGHKS; CDR2 reads YYEKEE (reference sequence). This CDR3 spans 19 amino acids. V was trimmed by 4 bases and J by 5 bases, leaving 30 bases between them. How the authors handled the data: Quantification of nucleated cells was approximated via reference gene primer amplification. Clones were read by immunoSEQ multiplex PCR, and TCRdb kept only the in-frame ones, dropping some. That table supplies the V and J calls and clone size; D and trimming were determined from the DNA. The sample has a few hundred thousand clones, about 87% seen once. The data belong to a study of blood T cell repertoires in COVID-19. Study context: The samples span acute and convalescent COVID-19 from the United States, Italy and Spain. PBMCs, B-cell-depleted T cells, or T cells provided the cDNA or gDNA that made up the material.

The chain combines TRBV5-5 with TRBJ1-2, with D perhaps TRBD1 (5 bases). The sequenced sample was peripheral blood. The sequence was obtained from a man aged 65-85 years with acute or convalescent COVID-19. The CDR3 region is CASSPDRSGASILSYGYTF. The CDR3 DNA reads as TGTGCCAGCAGCCCCGACCGCAGTGGGGCCTCTATATTGTCTTATGGCTACACCTTC.